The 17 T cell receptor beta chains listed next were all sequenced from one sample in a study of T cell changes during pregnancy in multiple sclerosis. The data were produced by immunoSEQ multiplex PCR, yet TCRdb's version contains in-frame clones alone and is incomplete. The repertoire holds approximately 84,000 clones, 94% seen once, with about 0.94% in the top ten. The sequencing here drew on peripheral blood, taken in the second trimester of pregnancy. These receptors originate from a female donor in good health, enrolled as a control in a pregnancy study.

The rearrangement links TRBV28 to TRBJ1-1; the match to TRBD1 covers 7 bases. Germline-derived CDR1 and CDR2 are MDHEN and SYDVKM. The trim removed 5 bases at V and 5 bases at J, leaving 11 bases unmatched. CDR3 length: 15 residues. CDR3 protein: CASSPANRGKTEAFF. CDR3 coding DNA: TGTGCCAGCAGTCCCGCCAACAGGGGTAAGACTGAAGCTTTCTTT.

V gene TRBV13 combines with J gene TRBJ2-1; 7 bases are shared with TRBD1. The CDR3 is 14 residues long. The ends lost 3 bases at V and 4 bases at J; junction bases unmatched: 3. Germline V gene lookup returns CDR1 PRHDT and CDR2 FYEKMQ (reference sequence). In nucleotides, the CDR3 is TGTGCCAGCAGCTTGCTGACAGGGTACAATGAGCAGTTCTTC. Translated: CASSLLTGYNEQFF.

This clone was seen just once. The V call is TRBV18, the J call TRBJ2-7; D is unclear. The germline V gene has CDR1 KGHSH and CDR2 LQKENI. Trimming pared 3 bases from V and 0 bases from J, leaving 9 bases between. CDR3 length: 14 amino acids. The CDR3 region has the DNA TGTGCCAGCTCACCTCCGGGTTCCTCCTACGAGCAGTACTTC. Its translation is CASSPPGSSYEQYF.

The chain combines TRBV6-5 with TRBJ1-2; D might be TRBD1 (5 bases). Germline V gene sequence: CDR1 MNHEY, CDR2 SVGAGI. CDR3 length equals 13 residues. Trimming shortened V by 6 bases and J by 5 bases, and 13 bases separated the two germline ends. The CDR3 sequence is CASRSIGGYGYTF. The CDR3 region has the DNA TGTGCCAGCAGGTCGATCGGGGGGTATGGCTACACCTTC.

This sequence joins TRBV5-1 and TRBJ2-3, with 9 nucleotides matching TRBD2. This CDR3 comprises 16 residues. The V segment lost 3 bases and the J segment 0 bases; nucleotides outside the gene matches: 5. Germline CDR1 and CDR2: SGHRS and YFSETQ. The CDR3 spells CASSWGLAGSTDTQYF. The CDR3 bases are TGCGCCAGCAGCTGGGGGCTAGCGGGAAGCACAGATACGCAGTATTTT.

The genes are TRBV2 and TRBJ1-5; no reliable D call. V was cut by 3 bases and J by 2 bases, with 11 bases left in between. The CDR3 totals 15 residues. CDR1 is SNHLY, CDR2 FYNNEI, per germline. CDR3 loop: CASSDWGVGNQPQHF. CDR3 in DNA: TGTGCCAGCAGTGATTGGGGAGTGGGCAATCAGCCCCAGCATTTT.

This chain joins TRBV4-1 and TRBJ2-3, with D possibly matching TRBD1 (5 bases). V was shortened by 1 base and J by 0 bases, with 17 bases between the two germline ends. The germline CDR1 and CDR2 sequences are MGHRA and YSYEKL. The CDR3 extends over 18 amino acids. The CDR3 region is CASSQGLGRTTSTDTQYF. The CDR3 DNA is TGCGCCAGCAGCCAAGGCTTGGGGCGGACCACTAGCACAGATACGCAGTATTTT.

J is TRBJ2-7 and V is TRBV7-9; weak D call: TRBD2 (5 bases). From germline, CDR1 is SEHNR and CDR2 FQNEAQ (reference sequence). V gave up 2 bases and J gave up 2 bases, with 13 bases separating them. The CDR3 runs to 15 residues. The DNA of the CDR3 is TGTGCCAGCAGCTTAAGAACAGAGAGGGCCTACGAGCAGTACTTC. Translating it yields CASSLRTERAYEQYF.

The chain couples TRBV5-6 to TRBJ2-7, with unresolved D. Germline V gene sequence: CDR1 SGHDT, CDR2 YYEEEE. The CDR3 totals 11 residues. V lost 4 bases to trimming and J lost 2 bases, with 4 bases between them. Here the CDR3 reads CASSVTYEQYF. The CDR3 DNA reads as TGTGCCAGCAGCGTAACCTACGAGCAGTACTTC.

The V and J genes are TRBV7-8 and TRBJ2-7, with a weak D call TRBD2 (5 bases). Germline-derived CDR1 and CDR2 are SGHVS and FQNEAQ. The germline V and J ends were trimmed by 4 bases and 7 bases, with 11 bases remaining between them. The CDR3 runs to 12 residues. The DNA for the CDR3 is TGTGCCAGCAGCTGGGAGATAGGAGAGCAGTACTTC. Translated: CASSWEIGEQYF.

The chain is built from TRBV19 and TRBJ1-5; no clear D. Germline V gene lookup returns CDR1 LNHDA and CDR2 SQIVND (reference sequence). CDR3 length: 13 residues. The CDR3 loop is CVSQVLPGQPQHF. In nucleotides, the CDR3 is TGTGTCTCCCAGGTTCTCCCTGGGCAGCCCCAGCATTTT.

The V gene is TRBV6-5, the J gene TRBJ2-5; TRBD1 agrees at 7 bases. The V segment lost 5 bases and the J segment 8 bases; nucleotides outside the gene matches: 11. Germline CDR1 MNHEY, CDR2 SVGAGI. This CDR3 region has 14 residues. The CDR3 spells CASSPLGGPGTQYF. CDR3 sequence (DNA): TGTGCCAGCAGTCCCCTAGGGGGCCCGGGAACCCAGTACTTC.

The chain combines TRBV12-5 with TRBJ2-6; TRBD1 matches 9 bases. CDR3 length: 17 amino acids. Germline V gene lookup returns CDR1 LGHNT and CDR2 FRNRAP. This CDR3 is CAVQRQGERSGANVLTF. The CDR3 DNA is TGTGCCGTACAGAGACAGGGGGAAAGGTCTGGGGCCAACGTCCTGACTTTC.

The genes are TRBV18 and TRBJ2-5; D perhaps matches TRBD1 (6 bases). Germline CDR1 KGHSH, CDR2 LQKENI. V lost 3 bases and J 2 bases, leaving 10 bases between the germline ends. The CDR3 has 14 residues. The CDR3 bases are TGTGCCAGCTCACCTGGACAGTCTCAAGAGACCCAGTACTTC. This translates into CASSPGQSQETQYF.

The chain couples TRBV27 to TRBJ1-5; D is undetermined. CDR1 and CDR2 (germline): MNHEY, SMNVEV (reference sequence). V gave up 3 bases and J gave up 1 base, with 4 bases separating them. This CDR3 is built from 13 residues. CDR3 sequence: CASSLRSNQPQHF. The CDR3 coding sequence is TGTGCCAGCAGTTTGAGAAGCAATCAGCCCCAGCATTTT.

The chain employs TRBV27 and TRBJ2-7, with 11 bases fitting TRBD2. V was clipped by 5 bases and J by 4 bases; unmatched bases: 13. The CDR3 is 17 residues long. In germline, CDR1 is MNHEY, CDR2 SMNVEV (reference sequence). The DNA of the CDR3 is TGTGCCAGCAGTCCTCACGCCCGTGGACTAGCGGGTTACGAGCAGTACTTC. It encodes CASSPHARGLAGYEQYF.

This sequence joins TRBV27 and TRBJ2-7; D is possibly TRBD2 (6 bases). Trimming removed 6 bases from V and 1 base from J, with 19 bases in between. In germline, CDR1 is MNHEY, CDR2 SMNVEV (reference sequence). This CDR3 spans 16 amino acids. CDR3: CASRATGDRISYEQYF. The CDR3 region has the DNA TGTGCCAGCAGGGCAACGGGAGACAGAATTTCCTACGAGCAGTACTTC.